The clone carrying this TCR beta chain has just one count. How the authors handled the data: Reference gene primer amplification yielded estimated nucleated cell counts. Measured with immunoSEQ multiplex PCR; TCRdb has only the in-frame clones, and not every one. The V and J calls and clone size are taken from that table; D and trimming were inferred from the DNA. The sample carries about 150,000 clones, approximately 88% recorded once. The CDR3 loop spans 17 amino acids. V was clipped by 6 bases and J by 1 base; unmatched bases: 10. Germline V gene sequence: CDR1 MDHEN, CDR2 SYDVKM. This entry belongs to a study of blood T cell repertoires in COVID-19. About the research overall: Samples representing acute and convalescent COVID-19 were sourced from the United States, Italy and Spain. Sources were T cells, B-cell-depleted T cells, or PBMCs; the material itself was cDNA or gDNA.

V is TRBV28 and J is TRBJ1-5; 9 positions agree with TRBD1. Sequencing was done on a sample of peripheral blood. The sequence came from a man aged 55 to 70 with active or convalescent COVID-19. CDR3 in DNA: TGTGCCAGCAGCCCTGGGACAGGGTTTGGGAGCAATCAGCCCCAGCATTTT. This sequence encodes CASSPGTGFGSNQPQHF.